This T cell receptor beta chain comes out of a study of T-cell reconstitution after alpha-beta-depleted transplantation in children. Unique molecular identifiers tagged the TCRbeta library. TCRdb processed the PCR reads anew with MiXCR; each CDR3 protein has one entry. The sample contains about 500,000 distinct CDR3 sequences, approximately 32% of which appear only once. Trimming removed 4 bases from V and 4 bases from J; junction bases left unmatched: 11. Germline lookup yields CDR1 SGHAT and CDR2 FQDESV (reference sequence). CDR3 length equals 17 residues. Sequences were derived from PBMCs from the stem cell graft donor, sampled from the stem cell graft. The clonotype was recovered from a human donor who donated a stem cell graft to a child with aplastic anemia. This chain connects TRBV11-1 to TRBJ1-2, with TRBD1 identical over 11 bases. The CDR3: CASSSWTGGAPGYGYTF. CDR3 DNA sequence: TGTGCCAGCAGCTCATGGACAGGGGGCGCCCCGGGCTATGGCTACACCTTC.